The 13 T cell receptor beta chains below were found in one sample sequenced in a study of shared clonotypes between healthy human individuals. Naive CD8 isolation took CD45RO-negative cells positively selected for CCR7 and excluded terminally differentiated effector memory CD45RA+ cells. Sequencing used immunoSEQ multiplex PCR; TCRdb keeps in-frame clones, though not all of them. The sample lists approximately 650,000 clones, 95% to 96% occurring once. Sequenced input: naive CD8+ T cells sorted from blood. The receptors stem from a woman aged 25 to 39 in good health.

The J gene is TRBJ1-3, the V gene TRBV28, with a weak D call TRBD1 (6 bases). The ends were cut back, 5 bases at V and 0 bases at J, with 17 bases in the middle. The CDR3 is made up of 17 amino acids. Germline V gene sequence: CDR1 MDHEN, CDR2 SYDVKM. The CDR3 DNA reads as TGTGCCAGCAGTCGTACCTCCGGGACACCCTCTGGAAACACCATATATTTT. The encoded protein is CASSRTSGTPSGNTIYF. The whole variable domain, remainder taken from reference TRBV28 and TRBJ1-3, is DVKVTQSSRYLVKRTGEKVFLECVQDMDHENMFWYRQDPGLGLRLIYFSYDVKMKEKGDIPEGYSVSREKKERFSLILESASTNQTSMYLCASSRTSGTPSGNTIYFGEGSWLTVV.

This chain joins TRBV7-3 and TRBJ2-2, with a possible D match to TRBD2 (6 bases). Trimming left V 4 bases short and J 8 bases short, with 17 bases between. Germline lookup yields CDR1 SGHTA and CDR2 FQGTGA. CDR3 length: 15 residues. CDR3 loop: CASSSRDSPYGELFF. As DNA, the CDR3 is TGTGCCAGCAGCTCACGGGACTCCCCATATGGGGAGCTGTTTTTT.

This CDR3 is CASSSRGGGRARSGELFF. CDR3 DNA sequence: TGTGCCAGCAGCTCCCGAGGGGGCGGGAGGGCCAGGTCCGGGGAGCTGTTTTTT. This chain connects TRBV13 to TRBJ2-2, with 9 positions matching TRBD2. The J segment lost 6 bases and the V segment lost 4 bases, leaving 15 bases of the junction unmatched. Germline CDR1 and CDR2: PRHDT and FYEKMQ (reference sequence). The CDR3 runs to 18 residues.

V usage is TRBV5-1 and J usage is TRBJ2-5; TRBD2 agrees at 10 bases. The V gene end was trimmed by 1 base and the J gene end by 6 bases; junction bases not matched to a gene: 12. The CDR3 has 17 amino acids. Germline lookup yields CDR1 SGHRS and CDR2 YFSETQ. DNA for the CDR3: TGCGCCAGCAGCTTGTTTACTAGCGGGGAGTTGTCGAAGACCCAGTACTTC. Translation: CASSLFTSGELSKTQYF.

V usage is TRBV7-9 and J usage is TRBJ1-6, with 7 positions matching TRBD1. Trimming removed 3 bases from V and 8 bases from J; junction bases left unmatched: 10. Germline CDR1 reads SEHNR; CDR2 reads FQNEAQ (reference sequence). This CDR3 region has 16 residues. CDR3 bases: TGTGCCAGCAGCTTTCGACAGGGCCATATTGATTCACCCCTCCACTTT. Encoded protein: CASSFRQGHIDSPLHF.

The J gene is TRBJ2-1, the V gene TRBV28; tentative D call: TRBD2 (6 bases). V was pared by 2 bases and J by 3 bases, with 17 bases between. The CDR3 has 17 amino acids. Germline lookup yields CDR1 MDHEN and CDR2 SYDVKM. CDR3 nucleotide sequence: TGTGCCAGCAGTTTAGTCGGAGGGCAGGGACTCTACAATGAGCAGTTCTTC. Translation: CASSLVGGQGLYNEQFF.

The V call is TRBV2, the J call TRBJ2-1; 8 bases align to TRBD2. CDR3 length: 18 amino acids. Per germline, CDR1 SNHLY and CDR2 FYNNEI. After removal of 3 bases from V and 2 bases from J, the junction contained 12 bases not matched to a gene. This CDR3 is CASSEKLLSGSPYNEQFF. DNA for the CDR3: TGTGCCAGCAGTGAGAAGTTATTGAGCGGGAGCCCCTACAATGAGCAGTTCTTC.

The chain uses TRBV29-1 and TRBJ2-1; possibly TRBD1 or TRBD2 for D (5 bases each). Germline CDR1 and CDR2: SQVTM and ANQGSEA. Deletions cut 4 bases from V and 7 bases from J, with 8 bases between. This CDR3 spans 11 amino acids. The CDR3 region has the DNA TGCAGCGTTGCGGGGCGTAATGAGCAGTTCTTC. Translation gives CSVAGRNEQFF.

V gene TRBV28 combines with J gene TRBJ2-3; D possibly corresponds to TRBD1 (5 bases). In germline, CDR1 is MDHEN, CDR2 SYDVKM. The length of the CDR3 is 14 residues. V lost 6 bases to trimming and J lost 4 bases, with 14 bases between them. The CDR3 loop reads CASRQETGADTQYF. DNA for the CDR3: TGTGCCAGCAGACAGGAAACAGGAGCAGATACGCAGTATTTT.

This sequence joins TRBV28 and TRBJ2-7; 9 bases map to TRBD1. V gave up 2 bases and J gave up 3 bases; unmatched junction bases: 8. The CDR3 consists of 16 residues. Germline lookup yields CDR1 MDHEN and CDR2 SYDVKM. This CDR3 reads CASSLNTGTGRYEQYF. CDR3 sequence (DNA): TGTGCCAGCAGTTTAAATACCGGGACAGGGCGCTACGAGCAGTACTTC.

The chain employs TRBV4-1 and TRBJ2-7, with 11 nucleotides matching TRBD2. The length of the CDR3 is 16 residues. Germline CDR1 MGHRA, CDR2 YSYEKL. V shed 4 bases, J shed 5 bases, and the junction held 10 bases outside the gene matches. CDR3 protein: CASSRASGRNTNEQYF. The CDR3 DNA is TGCGCCAGCAGCCGAGCTAGCGGGAGGAATACGAACGAGCAGTACTTC.

The chain uses TRBV29-1 and TRBJ2-7; 7 positions match TRBD2. The J segment lost 0 bases and the V segment lost 3 bases, leaving 5 bases of the junction unmatched. This CDR3 region has 14 residues. Germline values: CDR1 SQVTM, CDR2 ANQGSEA. The CDR3 loop is CSVESSGVSYEQYF. DNA for the CDR3: TGCAGCGTTGAGTCTAGCGGAGTCTCCTACGAGCAGTACTTC.

The chain is built from TRBV6-6 and TRBJ1-1, with 9 nucleotides matching TRBD1. Germline V gene data show CDR1 as MNHNY and CDR2 as SVGAGI (reference sequence). The CDR3 covers 15 residues. After removal of 5 bases from V and 4 bases from J, the junction contained 8 bases not matched to a gene. The CDR3 protein is CASSQPQGASTEAFF. CDR3 DNA: TGTGCCAGCAGTCAACCACAGGGGGCTTCCACTGAAGCTTTCTTT.